The 16 T cell receptor beta chains in this list originate from one sample, sequenced in a study of shared clonotypes between healthy human individuals. Some clones are missing from TCRdb's copy, which holds only in-frame ones; the method was immunoSEQ multiplex PCR. This sample carries more than 850,000 clones, 70% to 80% of them seen once, and the ten largest clones take around 0.47%. The sequenced sample was memory CD4+ T cells from PBMCs. Indicated subset: CD45RA-negative fraction. All receptors derive from a man between 18 and 35 years old in good health. Some clones in this sample may be carry-over from other donors' samples.

The chain has TRBV19 and TRBJ1-2, with 7 positions matching TRBD1. Germline V lookup: CDR1 LNHDA, CDR2 SQIVND (reference sequence). The CDR3 covers 13 residues. The V segment lost 8 bases and the J segment 4 bases; nucleotides outside the gene matches: 7. CDR3 nucleotide sequence: TGTGCCAGTGGGATCGGGACAGCCTATGGCTACACCTTC. It specifies CASGIGTAYGYTF.

In this sample, this clone turned up a few times. The chain is built from TRBV5-1 and TRBJ2-2; 8 bases match TRBD1. The CDR3 extends over 16 amino acids. With V trimmed by 4 bases and J by 1 base, 6 bases remained unmatched. CDR1 and CDR2 (germline): SGHRS, YFSETQ. The CDR3 protein is CASSLRTGMNTGELFF. CDR3 DNA: TGCGCCAGCAGCCTGCGGACAGGGATGAACACCGGGGAGCTGTTTTTT. The variable domain in full, with the rest retrieved from reference TRBV5-1 and TRBJ2-2, is KAGVTQTPRYLIKTRGQQVTLSCSPISGHRSVSWYQQTPGQGLQFLFEYFSETQRNKGNFPGRFSGRQFSNSRSEMNVSTLELGDSALYLCASSLRTGMNTGELFFGEGSRLTVL.

V gene TRBV27 combines with J gene TRBJ2-7; D ambiguous. This CDR3 has 14 amino acids. The V end was cut by 0 bases, the J end by 2 bases, with 8 bases between. Germline lookup yields CDR1 MNHEY and CDR2 SMNVEV (reference sequence). Here the CDR3 DNA reads TGTGCCAGCAGTTTATCAGGGTTGACCTACGAGCAGTACTTC. It translates to CASSLSGLTYEQYF.

This clone was seen repeatedly, ten times or more. The rearrangement joins TRBV28 to TRBJ2-6; D is ambiguous. The germline CDR1 and CDR2 sequences are MDHEN and SYDVKM. V dropped 2 bases and J dropped 0 bases, with 2 bases sitting between them. This CDR3 has 14 residues. CDR3 coding DNA: TGTGCCAGCAGTTTACACTCTGGGGCCAACGTCCTGACTTTC. As protein: CASSLHSGANVLTF.

V gene TRBV11-2 combines with J gene TRBJ2-7, with TRBD2 matching 10 bases. Trimming cost V 4 bases and J 6 bases; bases outside gene matches: 12. This CDR3 contains 16 residues. CDR1 SGHAT and CDR2 FQNNGV come from the germline V gene. The CDR3 DNA reads TGTGCCAGCAGCTCTTCTAGCGGGAGAGGGGCCACCGAGCAGTACTTC. Protein product: CASSSSSGRGATEQYF. Full variable domain (remainder filled in from reference TRBV11-2 and TRBJ2-7): EAGVAQSPRYKIIEKRQSVAFWCNPISGHATLYWYQQILGQGPKLLIQFQNNGVVDDSQLPKDRFSAERLKGVDSTLKIQPAKLEDSAVYLCASSSSSGRGATEQYFGPGTRLTVT.

The chain combines TRBV30 with TRBJ2-7, with 8 bases that match TRBD2. Germline values: CDR1 GTSNPN, CDR2 SVGIG (reference sequence). The CDR3 has 17 amino acids. V was pared by 1 base and J by 0 bases, with 11 bases of the junction left unmatched. Here the CDR3 DNA reads TGTGCCTGGAGTGGCGTGATAGCGGGAACGAGCTCCTACGAGCAGTACTTC. Encoded protein: CAWSGVIAGTSSYEQYF.

The V gene is TRBV4-1, the J gene TRBJ1-5; tentatively, D is TRBD1 (5 bases). Trimming took 2 bases from V and 2 from J, leaving 16 bases between them. The CDR3 runs 17 residues. The germline V gene has CDR1 MGHRA and CDR2 YSYEKL. CDR3 region: CASSQSISTQGNQPQHF. CDR3 bases: TGCGCCAGCAGCCAATCGATATCCACACAGGGCAATCAGCCCCAGCATTTT.

This clone was seen a few times. The chain employs TRBV2 and TRBJ2-5; D is undetermined. The germline V gene has CDR1 SNHLY and CDR2 FYNNEI. The CDR3 length is 14 residues. Trimming removed 6 bases from V and 4 bases from J, with 15 bases in between. CDR3 bases: TGTGCCAGCAGCCTGAGCAAGAGAGGAGAGACCCAGTACTTC. Protein sequence: CASSLSKRGETQYF.

The gene calls are TRBV5-1 and TRBJ1-5; no reliable D call. This CDR3 has 13 residues. Germline V CDR1 and CDR2: SGHRS, YFSETQ. V was cut by 5 bases and J by 3 bases, with 9 bases left in between. For the CDR3, the DNA is TGCGCCAGCAGTACCCAGCCCAATCAGCCCCAGCATTTT. Its translation: CASSTQPNQPQHF. Looking up the rest from reference TRBV5-1 and TRBJ1-5 gives the full variable domain: KAGVTQTPRYLIKTRGQQVTLSCSPISGHRSVSWYQQTPGQGLQFLFEYFSETQRNKGNFPGRFSGRQFSNSRSEMNVSTLELGDSALYLCASSTQPNQPQHFGDGTRLSIL.

The V gene is TRBV19, the J gene TRBJ2-2; 14 bases match TRBD2. Per the germline V gene, CDR1 is LNHDA and CDR2 is SQIVND (reference sequence). V lost 6 bases and J lost 0; bases outside the gene matches: 3. The CDR3 extends over 17 amino acids. The CDR3 loop is CASRGLAGVSNTGELFF. The CDR3 DNA is TGTGCCAGTAGGGGACTAGCGGGAGTTTCGAACACCGGGGAGCTGTTTTTT.

This chain uses TRBV7-6 with TRBJ1-1; the D gene is possibly TRBD1 (6 bases). The ends were cut back, 5 bases at V and 8 bases at J, with 18 bases in the middle. Looked up from germline, CDR1 is SGHVS and CDR2 is FNYEAQ. The CDR3 is made up of 14 amino acids. The CDR3 DNA sequence: TGTGCCAGCAGCCCAATGGTGGGGGCTCCCGAAGCTTTCTTT. This gives the protein CASSPMVGAPEAFF.

The chain couples TRBV7-2 to TRBJ1-1; a weak D match, TRBD1 (6 bases). The V gene lost 2 bases and the J gene lost 4 bases, with 11 bases spanning the gap. The germline V gene has CDR1 SGHTA and CDR2 FQGNSA. CDR3 length: 14 amino acids. This chain's CDR3 is CASSLQGISTEAFF. The DNA for the CDR3 is TGTGCCAGCAGCTTACAGGGGATCAGCACTGAAGCTTTCTTT.

This chain connects TRBV4-1 to TRBJ2-5; 10 bases are a match to TRBD2. This CDR3 has 17 residues. V shed 2 bases, J shed 2 bases, and the junction held 8 bases outside the gene matches. In germline, CDR1 is MGHRA, CDR2 YSYEKL. CDR3 protein: CASSQNPAAGGQETQYF. The CDR3 DNA reads as TGCGCCAGCAGCCAAAACCCCGCAGCGGGAGGGCAAGAGACCCAGTACTTC.

The sample holds one count of this clone. The V gene is TRBV28, the J gene TRBJ1-5, with TRBD1 matching over 11 bases. From germline, CDR1 is MDHEN and CDR2 SYDVKM. V was pared by 6 bases and J by 6 bases, with 13 bases of the junction left unmatched. This CDR3 has 17 amino acids. The CDR3 reads CASSPRDRGTMSQPQHF. In DNA, the CDR3 is TGTGCCAGCAGCCCCCGGGACAGGGGGACAATGAGTCAGCCCCAGCATTTT.

This rearrangement joins TRBV5-5 to TRBJ2-2; D remains ambiguous. CDR3 length: 12 residues. V dropped 4 bases and J dropped 6 bases, with 7 bases sitting between them. Germline V gene sequence: CDR1 SGHKS, CDR2 YYEKEE (reference sequence). The CDR3 protein is CASSPSAGELFF. The CDR3 nucleotides read TGTGCCAGCAGCCCGTCCGCCGGGGAGCTGTTTTTT.

This clone has a handful of counts. This rearrangement joins TRBV19 to TRBJ2-1; D might be TRBD2 (6 bases). V lost 2 bases and J lost 2, with 13 bases in between. Germline V gives CDR1 LNHDA, CDR2 SQIVND (reference sequence). CDR3 length: 16 amino acids. The CDR3 sequence: CASSIPGSGPYNEQFF. CDR3 nucleotides: TGTGCCAGTAGTATACCCGGGAGCGGGCCCTACAATGAGCAGTTCTTC. Full variable domain (outside the CDR3, taken from reference TRBV19 and TRBJ2-1): DGGITQSPKYLFRKEGQNVTLSCEQNLNHDAMYWYRQDPGQGLRLIYYSQIVNDFQKGDIAEGYSVSREKKESFPLTVTSAQKNPTAFYLCASSIPGSGPYNEQFFGPGTRLTVL.